This TCR beta chain was identified in a study of T cell responses to AZD1222 COVID-19 vaccine. General study results and limits: The span of vaccine-associated CD4 TCRs extended across spike, with dominance at 160-218 and 743-854. Among those given AZD1222, only five to seven were seropositive at baseline. Most donors were white British, females outnumbered males, and clonal diversity was possibly underestimated.

This CDR3 has 13 residues. Trimming stripped 6 bases from V and 1 base from J, with 9 bases between. Germline V gives CDR1 MNHEY, CDR2 SMNVEV (reference sequence). On this clone: What it recognizes is unknown.

The protocol was immunoSEQ multiplex PCR, while the TCRdb copy is restricted to in-frame clones and leaves out a portion. The sample contains approximately 110,000 clones, roughly 91% of which appear only once. J is TRBJ1-1 and V is TRBV27; D unclear. This sample comprised peripheral blood, obtained on day 0 of AZD1222 vaccination. The sequence came from an adult in good health. CDR3 bases: TGTGCCAGCAGGTACAGCTGGAACACTGAAGCTTTCTTT. Its protein is CASRYSWNTEAFF.